This T cell receptor beta chain comes out of a study of shared clonotypes between healthy human individuals. The wider study: The study enrolled a couple of women and three men aged 18 to 49. Donors had three CD4 naive, three CD4 memory, two CD8 naive and one CD8 memory plate apiece.

The CDR3 is made up of 14 amino acids. CDR1 and CDR2 from the germline V gene are MNHEY and SVGAGI. V lost 6 bases and J lost 7; bases outside the gene matches: 9. Recent vaccinations or acute infections were absent in the healthy HIV-negative adult donors. Researchers partitioned CD4+ cells into CD45RA+ naive and CD45RA-negative memory subsets. Assay: immunoSEQ multiplex PCR; the TCRdb copy retains only in-frame clones and omits some. The table records around 600,000 clones, roughly 97% of them present only once. V usage is TRBV6-5 and J usage is TRBJ1-3; 7 bases map to TRBD1. The sequenced sample was naive CD4+ T cells sorted from blood. As for subset: CD45RA+ positively selected. The TCR originated in a young woman in good health. The CDR3 DNA reads TGTGCCAGCAGCCCAGGACAGGCTTGGAACACCATATATTTT. Protein sequence: CASSPGQAWNTIYF.